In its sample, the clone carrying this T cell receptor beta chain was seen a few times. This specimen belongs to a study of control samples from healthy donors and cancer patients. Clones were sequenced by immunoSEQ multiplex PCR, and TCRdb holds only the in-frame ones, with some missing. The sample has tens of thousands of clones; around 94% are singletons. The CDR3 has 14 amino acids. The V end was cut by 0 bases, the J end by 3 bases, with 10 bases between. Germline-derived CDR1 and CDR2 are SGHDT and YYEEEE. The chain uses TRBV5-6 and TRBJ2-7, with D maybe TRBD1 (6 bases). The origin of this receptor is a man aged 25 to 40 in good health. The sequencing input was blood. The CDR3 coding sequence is TGTGCCAGCAGCTTGGGACAGGTTCGCTACGAGCAGTACTTC. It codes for CASSLGQVRYEQYF.